This T cell receptor beta chain was recovered during a study of molecular identifiers for immune sequencing clone quantification. This clonotype was seen repeatedly, ten times or more. Sequencing libraries of naive CD8 cells derived from around 20,000 to 1,000,000 sorted cells with 10%, 30% or 50% RNA. The CDR3 contains 15 residues. V dropped 4 bases and J dropped 2; count of bases not matched to a gene: 3. In germline, CDR1 is PRHDT, CDR2 FYEKMQ (reference sequence). The authors built bulk TCR libraries by previously described methods with listed TCR primers. Each CDR3 protein is one row after TCRdb ran MiXCR on the PCR reads. Of some 680,000 distinct CDR3 sequences in the sample, about 25% were seen once.

V gene TRBV13 combines with J gene TRBJ2-3, with 10 bases matching TRBD2. Sample: naive CD8+ T cells from blood, with Jurkat cell RNA spiked in. Specified subset: FACS-sorted CD8+CD4-CCR7+CD45RA+ naive T cells. This clonotype originated in a human donor in good health. Some libraries in this study had Jurkat cell RNA spiked in. CDR3 DNA: TGTGCCAGCAGCTGGACTAGCGGCGACACAGATACGCAGTATTTT. This translates into CASSWTSGDTDTQYF.